This T cell receptor (beta chain) comes out of a study of PD-L1 blockade in urothelial cancer. Study information: From 2014, patients received atezolizumab, given as 1,200 mg intravenously every 3 weeks.

Described time point: pretreatment peripheral blood. Libraries were prepared by immunoSEQ multiplex PCR; TCRdb keeps only in-frame clonotypes and omits some of them. The sample has tens of thousands of clones; around 87% are singletons. Germline CDR1 is SEHNR and CDR2 is FQNEAQ (reference sequence). V was cut by 5 bases and J by 1 base, with 15 bases left in between. The CDR3 is made up of 15 amino acids. The sequences come from PBMCs, collected around atezolizumab (anti-PD-L1) treatment. The source is a man aged 60-69 years with urothelial cancer. The chain recombines TRBV7-9 with TRBJ2-7; D might be TRBD1 (8 bases). This CDR3 is CASSQAGQASYEQYF. The DNA of the CDR3 is TGTGCCAGCAGCCAAGCGGGACAGGCGTCCTACGAGCAGTACTTC.